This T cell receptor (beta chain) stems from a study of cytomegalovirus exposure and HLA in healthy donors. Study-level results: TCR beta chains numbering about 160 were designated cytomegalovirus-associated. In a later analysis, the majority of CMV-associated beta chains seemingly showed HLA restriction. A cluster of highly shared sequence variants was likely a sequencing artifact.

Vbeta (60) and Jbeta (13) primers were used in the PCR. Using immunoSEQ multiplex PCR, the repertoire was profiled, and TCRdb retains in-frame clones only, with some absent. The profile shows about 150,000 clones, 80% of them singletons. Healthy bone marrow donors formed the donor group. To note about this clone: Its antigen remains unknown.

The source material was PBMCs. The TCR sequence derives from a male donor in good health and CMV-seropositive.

CDR3 nucleotides: TGTGCCAGCAGATCTCTTTCGGGCGGGAGCTACGAGCAGTACTTC. This sequence encodes CASRSLSGGSYEQYF. This rearrangement joins TRBV7-2 to TRBJ2-7; 7 bases fit TRBD2. The junction had 11 bases not matched to a gene; V was cut back by 6 bases and J by 3 bases. The CDR3 runs to 15 residues. From germline, CDR1 is SGHTA and CDR2 FQGNSA.